Described below is a single T cell receptor beta chain sequence and its context. In the original analysis: Reference gene primers were amplified, and this amplification served to estimate nucleated cell counts. The data were produced by immunoSEQ multiplex PCR, yet TCRdb's version contains in-frame clones alone and is incomplete. V and J calls and clone size are given by that table; D and trimming were obtained from the DNA. Of 200,000 to 300,000 clones in the sample, roughly 86% were seen once. This entry comes from a study of blood T cell repertoires in COVID-19. Study as a whole: From the United States, Italy and Spain came samples of acute and convalescent COVID-19.

This CDR3 is built from 17 residues. J was trimmed by 2 bases and V by 2 bases; bases with no gene match: 12. Germline assignment: CDR1 MGHRA and CDR2 YSYEKL. The chain combines TRBV4-1 with TRBJ2-7; 7 bases align to TRBD1. The sample was peripheral blood. The sequence derives from a human donor in a cohort sampled during active COVID-19. The CDR3 here is CASSQLPPGQSPYEQYF. Written as DNA, the CDR3 is TGCGCCAGCAGCCAATTACCACCGGGACAGAGCCCCTACGAGCAGTACTTC.